This record looks at one TCR beta chain sequence and its context. Its antigen is undetermined. The data are from a study of human T cells and chemical hapten exposure. Study-wide results and caveats: Among TCRs, those above 1 in 1000 frequency were unaffected by DPC sensitization.

TCRdb reprocessed the RACE reads via MiXCR and lists one record per CDR3 protein. The repertoire holds 250,000 or so distinct CDR3 sequences, with 7.7% as singletons. The time point here: pre-sensitization, week 0. Treatment reported: therapeutic diphenylcyclopropenone sensitization with weekly scalp DPC. Investigators collected blood before applying each patch test. Germline CDR1 reads LGHDT; CDR2 reads YNNKEL (reference sequence). This CDR3 region has 14 residues. V shed 7 bases and J 2 bases; nucleotides not matched to a gene: 4. The rearrangement links TRBV3-1 to TRBJ2-7; 11 bases agree with TRBD2. The sequence was collected from a man aged 18-30 years with alopecia areata. Some clones in this sample may be carry-over from other donors' samples. The specimen comprised whole blood, sampled in connection with sensitization to the hapten diphenylcyclopropenone (DPC). CDR3 loop: CASNSGGVTYEQYF. Written as DNA, the CDR3 is TGTGCCAGCAATAGCGGGGGGGTGACCTACGAGCAGTACTTC.